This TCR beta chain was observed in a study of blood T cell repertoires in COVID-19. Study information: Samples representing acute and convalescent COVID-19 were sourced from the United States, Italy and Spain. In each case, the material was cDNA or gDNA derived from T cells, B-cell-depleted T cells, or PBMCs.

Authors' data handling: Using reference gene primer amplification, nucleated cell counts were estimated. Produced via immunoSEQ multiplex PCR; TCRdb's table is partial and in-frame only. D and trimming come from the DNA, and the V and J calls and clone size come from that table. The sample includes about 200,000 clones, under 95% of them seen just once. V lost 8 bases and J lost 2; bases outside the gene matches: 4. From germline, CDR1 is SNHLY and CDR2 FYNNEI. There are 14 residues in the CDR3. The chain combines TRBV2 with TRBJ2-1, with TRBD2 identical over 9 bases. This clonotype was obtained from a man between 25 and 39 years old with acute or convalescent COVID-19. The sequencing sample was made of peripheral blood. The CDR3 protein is CASGLAGAYNEQFF. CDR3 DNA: TGTGCCAGCGGGTTAGCGGGGGCCTACAATGAGCAGTTCTTC.